This entry lists 19 T cell receptor beta chains sequenced from one sample in a study of a mutant IDH1 vaccine in newly diagnosed glioma. The time point: baseline, week 1 (first vaccination visit). Sample treatment: pre-vaccination baseline after standard-of-care therapy. The method was immunoSEQ multiplex PCR; TCRdb's version includes in-frame clones alone and lacks a portion of them. The sample has tens of thousands of clones; roughly 87% are singletons. The material was PBMCs, obtained from a glioma patient treated with radiotherapy, temozolomide or both. The receptors stem from a man in his forties with glioma. Some clones in this sample may be carry-over from other donors' samples.

The rearrangement uses TRBV6-5 and TRBJ1-2; a possible D gene is TRBD1 (5 bases). V dropped 0 bases and J dropped 2 bases, with 10 bases sitting between them. Germline CDR1 reads MNHEY; CDR2 reads SVGAGI. CDR3 length: 15 residues. CDR3 residues: CASSYSFGTNYGYTF. For the CDR3, the DNA is TGTGCCAGCAGTTACTCGTTCGGGACCAACTATGGCTACACCTTC.

The chain is built from TRBV4-1 and TRBJ2-3; 8 nucleotides line up with TRBD2. The CDR3 is made up of 14 amino acids. Germline lookup yields CDR1 MGHRA and CDR2 YSYEKL. Losses at the gene ends were 4 bases for V and 5 bases for J; bases not matched to a gene: 5. CDR3 nucleotide sequence: TGCGCCAGCAGCCCGGGACTAGGGCAAGATACGCAGTATTTT. Protein sequence: CASSPGLGQDTQYF.

The V and J genes are TRBV4-1 and TRBJ2-7; 9 bases fit TRBD1. Germline CDR1 is MGHRA and CDR2 is YSYEKL. Trimming removed 5 bases from V and 5 bases from J; junction bases left unmatched: 10. The CDR3 is made up of 15 amino acids. CDR3 sequence: CASSAGQGSWNEQYF. In DNA, the CDR3 is TGCGCCAGCAGCGCCGGACAGGGGTCTTGGAACGAGCAGTACTTC.

The chain carries TRBV30 and TRBJ1-2; unclear D gene. The CDR3 runs to 13 residues. CDR1 is GTSNPN and CDR2 is SVGIG in the germline V gene (reference sequence). Trimming took 0 bases from V and 2 from J, leaving 7 bases between them. The CDR3 reads CAWSVHGNYGYTF. CDR3 DNA: TGTGCCTGGAGTGTCCATGGAAACTATGGCTACACCTTC.

This chain's CDR3 is CASSRTDTGANVLTF. CDR3 DNA sequence: TGTGCCAGTAGCCGGACAGATACTGGGGCCAACGTCCTGACTTTC. V usage is TRBV19 and J usage is TRBJ2-6; a weak D match, TRBD1 (6 bases). Trimming pared 6 bases from V and 2 bases from J, leaving 11 bases between. The CDR3 runs 15 residues. Germline V lookup: CDR1 LNHDA, CDR2 SQIVND (reference sequence).

The chain has TRBV9 and TRBJ1-5, with D unresolved. The germline V gene has CDR1 SGDLS and CDR2 YYNGEE. The CDR3 loop spans 14 amino acids. The V and J ends lost 0 bases and 4 bases respectively, with 8 bases between them. CDR3 sequence: CASSVGVSNQPQHF. CDR3 coding DNA: TGTGCCAGCAGCGTAGGGGTGTCGAATCAGCCCCAGCATTTT.

CDR3 loop: CASSASPGAYEQYF. The CDR3, as DNA: TGTGCCAGCAGCGCCTCACCCGGAGCCTACGAGCAGTACTTC. This chain connects TRBV9 to TRBJ2-7; unclear D gene. The CDR3 consists of 14 residues. V lost 3 bases, J lost 2 bases, and 12 bases lay in between. Germline V gene data show CDR1 as SGDLS and CDR2 as YYNGEE.

The genes are TRBV15 and TRBJ2-7; D gene unclear. The V gene's germline CDR1 is LNHNV and CDR2 YYDKDF (reference sequence). This CDR3 region has 13 residues. V lost 0 bases and J 3 bases, leaving 6 bases between the germline ends. This CDR3 is CATSRDISYEQYF. CDR3 bases: TGTGCCACCAGCAGAGATATCAGCTACGAGCAGTACTTC.

The rearrangement uses TRBV6-5 and TRBJ2-7; 9 bases map to TRBD2. The germline gives CDR1 MNHEY, CDR2 SVGAGI. Unmatched junction bases numbered 11, after V lost 8 bases and J lost 3 bases. The CDR3 length is 15 residues. DNA of the CDR3: TGTGCCAGCTCCCAAAGCGGGGGGCCCTTCTACGAGCAGTACTTC. Protein: CASSQSGGPFYEQYF.

This rearrangement joins TRBV5-8 to TRBJ1-1; D uncertain. The CDR3 is 11 amino acids. The germline CDR1 and CDR2 sequences are SGHTS and YDEGEE. The germline V and J ends were trimmed by 4 bases and 3 bases, with 4 bases remaining between them. This chain's CDR3 is CASSLYTEAFF. The DNA for the CDR3 is TGTGCCAGCAGCCTGTACACTGAAGCTTTCTTT.

The chain couples TRBV5-4 to TRBJ2-5, with 9 bases fitting TRBD1. Looked up from germline, CDR1 is SGHNT and CDR2 is YYREEE (reference sequence). CDR3 size: 13 residues. Trimming took 4 bases from V and 3 from J; bases not matched to a gene: 1. The CDR3 region has the DNA TGTGCCAGCAGCCGGGACAGGGAAGAGACCCAGTACTTC. Encoded protein: CASSRDREETQYF.

V gene TRBV2 combines with J gene TRBJ2-6; no firm D call. Germline V gene lookup returns CDR1 SNHLY and CDR2 FYNNEI. Trimming took off 6 bases at V and 0 bases at J, with 6 bases between the two ends. The CDR3 has 14 residues. The CDR3, as DNA: TGTGCCAGCAGACAGAGCTCTGGGGCCAACGTCCTGACTTTC. It specifies CASRQSSGANVLTF.

V and J are TRBV9 and TRBJ2-7; possible D gene TRBD1, 7 bases. The CDR3 is 14 amino acids. Deletions cut 0 bases from V and 4 bases from J, with 11 bases between. Germline CDR1 SGDLS, CDR2 YYNGEE. CDR3 DNA sequence: TGTGCCAGCAGCGTAGTGGAGGGGGCGTACGAGCAGTACTTC. Its protein product is CASSVVEGAYEQYF.

This clone was counted a few times. The chain carries TRBV4-2 and TRBJ2-1; D ambiguous. The CDR3 has 15 residues. Between the trimmed V and J ends, which lost 1 base and 3 bases, there was a span of 10 bases. CDR1 is LGHNA, CDR2 YNFKEQ, per germline. Here the CDR3 DNA reads TGTGCCAGCAGCCAAGGGGCAGCCGTCTACAATGAGCAGTTCTTC. Translation: CASSQGAAVYNEQFF.

V is TRBV5-6 and J is TRBJ2-7, with 16 positions matching TRBD2. The V gene's germline CDR1 is SGHDT and CDR2 YYEEEE. This CDR3 comprises 18 residues. The trim removed 4 bases at V and 3 bases at J, leaving 10 bases unmatched. The CDR3: CASSGGLAGGNAYYEQYF. DNA of the CDR3: TGTGCCAGCAGCGGGGGACTAGCGGGGGGGAATGCGTACTACGAGCAGTACTTC. The full variable domain, completed using reference TRBV5-6 and TRBJ2-7, is DAGVTQSPTHLIKTRGQQVTLRCSPKSGHDTVSWYQQALGQGPQFIFQYYEEEERQRGNFPDRFSGHQFPNYSSELNVNALLLGDSALYLCASSGGLAGGNAYYEQYFGPGTRLTVT.

The chain recombines TRBV7-9 with TRBJ1-2; perhaps TRBD1 as D (6 bases). The CDR3 extends over 16 amino acids. Germline CDR1 and CDR2: SEHNR and FQNEAQ (reference sequence). V was pared by 1 base and J by 7 bases, with 19 bases between. The CDR3 DNA reads TGTGCCAGCAGCTTAGTAAGCCCTGAGACAGGAACTGGCTACACCTTC. Protein sequence: CASSLVSPETGTGYTF.

This clone came up once. In nucleotides, the CDR3 is TGTGCCAGCAGCCCCCGGCCAGGGAGAGGGGAAGCTTTCTTT. Its translation: CASSPRPGRGEAFF. V gene TRBV7-9 combines with J gene TRBJ1-1; perhaps TRBD1 as D (5 bases). This CDR3 is built from 14 residues. Trimming left V 5 bases short and J 8 bases short, with 18 bases between. Germline CDR1 reads SEHNR; CDR2 reads FQNEAQ (reference sequence).

The J gene is TRBJ2-1, the V gene TRBV13; D unclear. The CDR3 is made up of 17 amino acids. V lost 4 bases and J 3 bases, leaving 19 bases between the germline ends. Per the germline V gene, CDR1 is PRHDT and CDR2 is FYEKMQ (reference sequence). The CDR3 spells CASSSEKGHKGYNEQFF. CDR3 DNA sequence: TGTGCCAGCAGCTCCGAGAAGGGCCACAAGGGCTACAATGAGCAGTTCTTC.

J is TRBJ2-7 and V is TRBV5-5; perhaps D is TRBD1 or TRBD2 (6 bases each). The germline V gene encodes CDR1 SGHKS and CDR2 YYEKEE (reference sequence). There are 13 residues in the CDR3. V lost 1 base and J 4 bases, leaving 9 bases between the germline ends. CDR3 DNA sequence: TGTGCCAGCAGCTTGACAGGGAGGTACGAGCAGTACTTC. Amino acids: CASSLTGRYEQYF.